The rows below give T cell receptor beta chains drawn from one sample of a study of T cell responses to AZD1222 COVID-19 vaccine. Profiling relied on immunoSEQ multiplex PCR, and the TCRdb table lists in-frame clones only, not all of them. The data show 200,000 to 250,000 clones, approximately 94% seen once. Sequenced here: peripheral blood, sampled on day 0 of MenACWY control vaccination. These receptors were collected from an adult in good health. Both conserved end residues are part of each CDR3. A D gene is named only where the DNA matches it firmly. The size entry is marked missing in some rows and otherwise reads once, few, many or a size class.

j_gene,d_gene,v_gene,abundance,CDR3nt,CDR3aa
TRBJ1-3,.,TRBV7-9,once,TGTGCCAGCAGCTTAGCGCTAACCCGGAGTTCTGGAAACACCATATATTTT,CASSLALTRSSGNTIYF
TRBJ1-2,TRBD1,TRBV4-3,.,TGCGCCAGCAGCCAATTGGGACAGGGGATCTATGGCTACACCTTC,CASSQLGQGIYGYTF
TRBJ1-2,.,TRBV2,.,TGTGCCAGCACCGAGTACTCCGGTGACTATGGCTACACCTTC,CASTEYSGDYGYTF
TRBJ2-7,TRBD1,TRBV10-1,.,TGCGCCAGCACTGCAGGGGGACAGGGAGTTACCGAGCAGTACTTC,CASTAGGQGVTEQYF
TRBJ1-6,TRBD1,TRBV5-8,.,TGTGCCAGCAGCCTGGGACAGGGTGATTCACCCCTCCACTTT,CASSLGQGDSPLHF
TRBJ1-5,.,TRBV2,.,TGTGCCAGCAGCCTAGGTCGTAGCAATCAGCCCCAGCATTTT,CASSLGRSNQPQHF
TRBJ2-7,TRBD1,TRBV5-5,.,TGTGCCAGCAGCTTGACTCGACAGGGTTGGAACGAGCAGTACTTC,CASSLTRQGWNEQYF
TRBJ1-3,.,TRBV6-1,.,TGTGCCAGCAGTTTCGGCGGGGCTGGAAACACCATATATTTT,CASSFGGAGNTIYF
TRBJ2-3,.,TRBV19,.,TGTGCCAGTAGTATAAGCCTGAGCACAGATACGCAGTATTTT,CASSISLSTDTQYF
TRBJ1-1,.,TRBV11-2,.,TGTGCCAGCAGCTTAACCACCGGAATGAACACTGAAGCTTTCTTT,CASSLTTGMNTEAFF
TRBJ1-1,.,TRBV30,once,TGTGCCTGGAGTGTCGCAAGGTACACTGAAGCTTTCTTT,CAWSVARYTEAFF
TRBJ2-1,.,TRBV21-1,.,TGTGCCAGCAGCAAAGGGGGGCTTCACTCCTACAATGAGCAGTTCTTC,CASSKGGLHSYNEQFF
TRBJ2-2,TRBD2,TRBV11-2,few,TGTGCCAGCAGCTTACGTCTAGCGGCGAACACCGGGGAGCTGTTTTTT,CASSLRLAANTGELFF
TRBJ1-1,.,TRBV5-1,.,TGCGCCAGCAGCGGGGCCGCCGGGCTGAACACTGAAGCTTTCTTT,CASSGAAGLNTEAFF
TRBJ2-7,TRBD1,TRBV3-1/TRBV3-2,.,TGTGCCAGCAGCGGAAGGGACAGGGCCCAGCAGTACTTC,CASSGRDRAQQYF
TRBJ1-1,TRBD1,TRBV10-3,.,TGTGCCATCAGTTCAATCGGACAGGGGATGAACACTGAAGCTTTCTTT,CAISSIGQGMNTEAFF
TRBJ2-2,.,TRBV19,.,TGTGCCAGCGCTAACAGGGTTTCAGGGGAGCTGTTTTTT,CASANRVSGELFF
TRBJ1-6,.,TRBV25-1,.,TGTGCCAGCAGTGAGTCCCACACAGGGCGTAATTCACCCCTCCACTTT,CASSESHTGRNSPLHF
TRBJ1-5,TRBD1,TRBV10-3,.,TGTGCCATCAGTCCCGGGACAGGGTTCGGTCAGCCCCAGCATTTT,CAISPGTGFGQPQHF
TRBJ1-2,.,TRBV28,.,TGTGCCAGCACCGCAGGGGCATTCTATGGCTACACCTTC,CASTAGAFYGYTF
TRBJ2-5,.,TRBV27,.,TGTGCCAGCAGGCCGAGGTTGGGGGAGCGGGCAGAGACCCAGTACTTC,CASRPRLGERAETQYF
TRBJ1-1,.,TRBV4-3,.,TGCGCCAGCAGCCATCCCAAAGGGAGGTACGAATTGAACACTGAAGCTTTCTTT,CASSHPKGRYELNTEAFF
TRBJ2-2,TRBD2,TRBV5-1,few,TGCGCCAGCCAGGCGGGGGGAGCAACCGGGGAGCTGTTTTTT,CASQAGGATGELFF
TRBJ1-1,.,TRBV28,.,TGTGCCAGCAGTCTTAGCCCGAAGGGGAACACTGAAGCTTTCTTT,CASSLSPKGNTEAFF
TRBJ1-1,.,TRBV19,.,TGTGCCAGTAGTATCCCACCGGGACACCAGAACACTGAAGCTTTCTTT,CASSIPPGHQNTEAFF
TRBJ2-7,TRBD2,TRBV2,.,TGTGCCAGCACTTTATCGGGACTAGCCTCTTCCGAGCAGTACTTC,CASTLSGLASSEQYF
TRBJ1-6,.,TRBV6-1,.,TGTGCCAGCAGTGAAGCCCAGCAATCACCCCTCCACTTT,CASSEAQQSPLHF
TRBJ1-4,.,TRBV19,.,TGTGCCAGTAGTTCCTGGGCAGCTGAAAAACTGTTTTTT,CASSSWAAEKLFF
TRBJ1-1,TRBD1,TRBV2,.,TGTGCCAGCAGTCCCGACAGGGCAGTCACTGAAGCTTTCTTT,CASSPDRAVTEAFF
TRBJ1-5,.,TRBV10-2,.,TGCGCCAGCAGTGGGGGGCAGACCTATCAGCCCCAGCATTTT,CASSGGQTYQPQHF
TRBJ1-1,.,TRBV11-1,.,TGTGCCAGCAGCTTAAAAGGACAAGCTTTCTTT,CASSLKGQAFF
TRBJ1-6,.,TRBV30,.,TGTGCCTGGGAGCCTGGAGGGAATTCACCCCTCCACTTT,CAWEPGGNSPLHF
TRBJ2-5,TRBD2,TRBV5-6,once,TGTGCCAGCAGCTTGATAGCGGGGGTTTCCGGGACCCAGTACTTC,CASSLIAGVSGTQYF
TRBJ2-3,TRBD2,TRBV6-2/TRBV6-3,.,TGTGCCAGCAGTTACCAGCGGGGGAGCACAGATACGCAGTATTTT,CASSYQRGSTDTQYF
TRBJ2-7,.,TRBV2,.,TGTGCCAGCAGTGACGCGCTTTTCTCCTACGAGCAGTACTTC,CASSDALFSYEQYF
TRBJ1-4,TRBD1,TRBV18,.,TGTGCCAGCTCTCGTACAGGGGGATCTAATGAAAAACTGTTTTTT,CASSRTGGSNEKLFF
TRBJ1-2,TRBD1,TRBV6-5,.,TGTGCCAGCACCAGACAGGGGAACTATGGCTACACCTTC,CASTRQGNYGYTF
TRBJ2-1,TRBD2,TRBV18,few,TGTGCCAGCTCACCGCCCCGCAGTCCGGGAGGGAATGAGCAGTTCTTC,CASSPPRSPGGNEQFF
TRBJ1-2,.,TRBV25-1,.,TGTGCCAGCAGTGGCTACCCGGACAGCGGCTATGGCTACACCTTC,CASSGYPDSGYGYTF
TRBJ1-2,TRBD1,TRBV3-1/TRBV3-2,.,TGTGCCAGCAGCCAAAGACAGGGGGCGTCGGGCTACACCTTC,CASSQRQGASGYTF
TRBJ2-5,.,TRBV7-7,.,TGTGCTAGCAGCCTAAACCGGGCCCCCTTTGAGACCCAGTACTTC,CASSLNRAPFETQYF
TRBJ1-2,TRBD1,TRBV4-1,.,TGCGCCAGCAGCCACGGACAGGGAGGCTATGGCTACACCTTC,CASSHGQGGYGYTF